What follows are 27 T cell receptor beta chains derived from one specimen sequenced in a study of blood T cell repertoires in COVID-19. TCRdb's table, derived via immunoSEQ multiplex PCR, lists solely in-frame clones and lacks some. The data show 80,000 or so clones, approximately 80% seen once. Material: peripheral blood. The source is a woman of 80 years or more with acute or convalescent COVID-19.

The chain links TRBV13 to TRBJ2-3; TRBD1 matches 9 bases. The CDR3 consists of 15 residues. Looked up from germline, CDR1 is PRHDT and CDR2 is FYEKMQ (reference sequence). J was trimmed by 1 base and V by 5 bases; bases with no gene match: 4. The CDR3 DNA sequence: TGTGCCAGCAGCACAGGGACAGGGCGCACAGATACGCAGTATTTT. Translated, it gives CASSTGTGRTDTQYF.

The gene calls are TRBV10-3 and TRBJ1-2; D possibly corresponds to TRBD1 (6 bases). Trimming left V 7 bases short and J 8 bases short, with 11 bases between. The CDR3 is 11 residues long. The germline CDR1 and CDR2 sequences are ENHRY and SYGVKD. CDR3 protein: CAIKQGDGYTF. In nucleotides, the CDR3 is TGTGCCATCAAACAGGGAGACGGCTACACCTTC.

V gene TRBV4-1 combines with J gene TRBJ2-2, with D hard to call. CDR1 and CDR2 (germline): MGHRA, YSYEKL. The CDR3 consists of 14 residues. Between the trimmed V and J ends, which lost 4 bases and 6 bases, there was a span of 12 bases. The CDR3 region is CASSPVLRAGELFF. The CDR3 nucleotides are TGCGCCAGCAGCCCCGTACTTCGCGCCGGGGAGCTGTTTTTT.

V and J are TRBV5-1 and TRBJ2-5, with D perhaps TRBD1 (5 bases). Between the trimmed V and J ends, which lost 0 bases and 2 bases, there was a span of 11 bases. This CDR3 has 15 residues. CDR1 SGHRS and CDR2 YFSETQ come from the germline V gene. Written as DNA, the CDR3 is TGCGCCAGCAGCTTGGCGGGCAGGGCGCAAGAGACCCAGTACTTC. The encoded protein is CASSLAGRAQETQYF.

The chain is built from TRBV9 and TRBJ1-4; D is possibly TRBD1 (6 bases). Trimming cost V 5 bases and J 0 bases, with 14 bases left between them. The CDR3 runs 16 residues. Germline CDR1 reads SGDLS; CDR2 reads YYNGEE. The CDR3 DNA reads as TGTGCCAGCAGTCGGACAGTAATTGCAACTAATGAAAAACTGTTTTTT. Translation gives CASSRTVIATNEKLFF.

The sample holds many counts of this clone. V and J are TRBV12-3 or TRBV12-4 and TRBJ2-7, with 8 bases aligning to TRBD1. The V segment lost 7 bases and the J segment 6 bases; nucleotides outside the gene matches: 8. The CDR3 loop spans 13 amino acids. For the CDR3, the DNA is TGTGCCAGCACCATCAGGGGGCTAGGCGAGCAGTACTTC. Its protein is CASTIRGLGEQYF.

The rearrangement links TRBV6-5 to TRBJ2-6; 9 bases align to TRBD1. CDR1 and CDR2 (germline): MNHEY, SVGAGI. The CDR3 sequence is 15 residues long. Unmatched junction bases numbered 3, after V lost 9 bases and J lost 0 bases. CDR3 sequence (DNA): TGTGCCAGTGGACAGGGGTCCTCTGGGGCCAACGTCCTGACTTTC. Amino acid sequence: CASGQGSSGANVLTF.

The gene calls are TRBV7-2 and TRBJ2-3, with 9 bases lining up with TRBD2. Germline assignment: CDR1 SGHTA and CDR2 FQGNSA. The CDR3 is 17 amino acids. The junction had 11 bases not matched to a gene; V was cut back by 5 bases and J by 2 bases. As DNA, the CDR3 is TGTGCCAGCAGCGTGCGGGGGGGCAACACTCCCACAGATACGCAGTATTTT. Its protein product is CASSVRGGNTPTDTQYF.

The count of this clone is one. The chain joins TRBV11-2 to TRBJ2-7, with a weak D call TRBD1 (6 bases). The CDR3 extends over 13 amino acids. The V gene lost 5 bases and the J gene lost 6 bases, with 14 bases spanning the gap. CDR1 and CDR2 (germline): SGHAT, FQNNGV. This CDR3 reads CASSTQGIREQYF. CDR3 in DNA: TGTGCCAGCAGCACCCAGGGGATTCGCGAGCAGTACTTC. The whole variable domain, filled in from reference TRBV11-2 and TRBJ2-7, reads EAGVAQSPRYKIIEKRQSVAFWCNPISGHATLYWYQQILGQGPKLLIQFQNNGVVDDSQLPKDRFSAERLKGVDSTLKIQPAKLEDSAVYLCASSTQGIREQYFGPGTRLTVT.

This chain connects TRBV28 to TRBJ1-6; possibly TRBD1 for D (6 bases). The germline V gene encodes CDR1 MDHEN and CDR2 SYDVKM. This CDR3 comprises 17 residues. The V gene lost 8 bases and the J gene lost 2 bases, with 19 bases spanning the gap. The CDR3, as DNA: TGTGCCAGCCGCCTCGGCGGGGGGCGAACCTATAATTCACCCCTCCACTTT. This sequence encodes CASRLGGGRTYNSPLHF.

The chain links TRBV3-1 (or the pseudogene TRBV3-2) to TRBJ2-6; 8 bases are shared with TRBD1. The CDR3 runs to 18 residues. In germline, CDR1 is LGHDT, CDR2 YNNKEL (reference sequence). With 1 base clipped from V and 0 bases from J, the junction kept 5 bases outside the gene matches. The CDR3 DNA reads TGTGCCAGCAGCCAAGCAACAGGGGGAATCTCTGGGGCCAACGTCCTGACTTTC. This codes for CASSQATGGISGANVLTF.

V and J are TRBV18 and TRBJ1-1; D is possibly TRBD1 (6 bases). The CDR3 totals 13 residues. CDR1 KGHSH and CDR2 LQKENI come from the germline V gene. Trimming cost V 5 bases and J 5 bases, with 12 bases left between them. The CDR3 DNA reads TGTGCCAGCTCAGCAACAGGGAGTACTGAAGCTTTCTTT. This translates into CASSATGSTEAFF.

The chain is built from TRBV6-1 and TRBJ1-1, with 12 bases identical to TRBD1. This CDR3 has 16 amino acids. Trimming removed 4 bases from V and 6 bases from J; junction bases left unmatched: 9. Germline CDR1 MNHNS, CDR2 SASEGT. Written as DNA, the CDR3 is TGTGCCAGCAGTGGGGGACAGGGGGCGATGGTAGCTGAAGCTTTCTTT. Translating gives CASSGGQGAMVAEAFF.

The rearrangement joins TRBV18 to TRBJ1-4, with 8 bases lining up with TRBD1. J gave up 10 bases and V 2 bases, and 3 bases lay outside the gene matches. The CDR3 contains 13 residues. Germline V CDR1 and CDR2: KGHSH, LQKENI. CDR3 sequence (DNA): TGTGCCAGCTCACCAGAAACAGGGGGAAAACTGTTTTTT. Translation: CASSPETGGKLFF.

This clone was seen a few times. The chain carries TRBV12-3 or TRBV12-4 and TRBJ1-1; D not resolved. V dropped 10 bases and J dropped 3 bases, with 15 bases sitting between them. The CDR3 runs to 13 residues. The CDR3 loop is CATMEGSYTEAFF. In nucleotides, the CDR3 is TGTGCCACCATGGAGGGCAGCTACACTGAAGCTTTCTTT.

This clone was seen a handful of times. The chain carries TRBV5-1 and TRBJ1-6; 8 bases line up with TRBD1. The CDR3 is made up of 15 amino acids. Germline values: CDR1 SGHRS, CDR2 YFSETQ. The ends lost 5 bases at V and 7 bases at J; junction bases unmatched: 8. The CDR3 spells CASSSSGQENSPLHF. CDR3 sequence (DNA): TGCGCCAGCAGTTCGTCGGGACAGGAGAATTCACCCCTCCACTTT.

The chain is built from TRBV27 and TRBJ2-3; D ambiguous. CDR1 and CDR2 (germline): MNHEY, SMNVEV (reference sequence). CDR3 length: 15 residues. V was shortened by 0 bases and J by 2 bases, with 9 bases between the two germline ends. The CDR3 loop reads CASSLSPWHTDTQYF. CDR3 nucleotides: TGTGCCAGCAGTTTATCCCCGTGGCACACAGATACGCAGTATTTT.

This clone turned up a few times. J is TRBJ1-2 and V is TRBV28, with D tentatively TRBD1 (5 bases). The length of the CDR3 is 13 residues. Trimming shortened V by 8 bases and J by 4 bases, and 14 bases separated the two germline ends. Germline CDR1 is MDHEN and CDR2 is SYDVKM. CDR3 coding DNA: TGTGCCAGCCAAGGAGGGGCCGCCTATGGCTACACCTTC. Translating it yields CASQGGAAYGYTF.

The chain carries TRBV6-2 or TRBV6-3 and TRBJ1-5; 7 bases align to TRBD1. The CDR3 extends over 15 amino acids. Germline V gene data show CDR1 as MNHEY and CDR2 as SVGEGT. The V gene end was trimmed by 6 bases and the J gene end by 7 bases; junction bases not matched to a gene: 12. The CDR3 protein is CASSRQGGSEQPQHF. Here the CDR3 DNA reads TGTGCCAGCAGCCGACAGGGAGGCTCGGAGCAGCCCCAGCATTTT.

The chain couples TRBV7-8 to TRBJ1-5, with D possibly being TRBD1 (5 bases). There are 15 residues in the CDR3. Germline lookup yields CDR1 SGHVS and CDR2 FQNEAQ. V was clipped by 4 bases and J by 6 bases, with 16 bases between them. CDR3 amino acids: CASSSEGRVGQPQHF. CDR3 sequence (DNA): TGTGCCAGCAGCTCGGAGGGCAGGGTTGGTCAGCCCCAGCATTTT. The variable domain in full, completed from reference TRBV7-8 and TRBJ1-5, reads GAGVSQSPRYKVAKRGQDVALRCDPISGHVSLFWYQQALGQGPEFLTYFQNEAQLDKSGLPSDRFFAERPEGSVSTLKIQRTQQEDSAVYLCASSSEGRVGQPQHFGDGTRLSIL.

The chain links TRBV3-1 (or the pseudogene TRBV3-2) to TRBJ2-5; possibly TRBD2 for D (5 bases). The CDR3 loop spans 18 amino acids. Germline V gene lookup returns CDR1 LGHDT and CDR2 YNNKEL (reference sequence). Trimming removed 0 bases from V and 6 bases from J, with 23 bases in between. CDR3 nucleotide sequence: TGTGCCAGCAGCCAAGATCCTCATGTGCTAGCAACCACTCAGACCCAGTACTTC. Translated: CASSQDPHVLATTQTQYF.

The chain has TRBV6-4 and TRBJ2-1; D is perhaps TRBD2 (6 bases). Trimming removed 2 bases at V and 7 bases at J, with 9 bases between. The CDR3 totals 13 residues. Looked up from germline, CDR1 is MRHNA and CDR2 is SNTAGT. CDR3 residues: CASSDGGVNEQFF. CDR3 sequence (DNA): TGTGCCAGCAGTGACGGCGGGGTTAATGAGCAGTTCTTC.

In regard to this clone: The sample holds other DNA sequences that translate to the same CDR3. This rearrangement joins TRBV19 to TRBJ1-1; weak D call: TRBD1 (5 bases). Germline loops: CDR1 LNHDA, CDR2 SQIVND (reference sequence). Trimming removed 5 bases at V and 4 bases at J, with 14 bases between. This CDR3 contains 14 residues. The CDR3 DNA is TGTGCCAGTAGTTCCCGACAAGGGGCCACTGAAGCTTTCTTT. Protein: CASSSRQGATEAFF. Using reference TRBV19 and TRBJ1-1 for the parts outside the CDR3, the full variable domain is DGGITQSPKYLFRKEGQNVTLSCEQNLNHDAMYWYRQDPGQGLRLIYYSQIVNDFQKGDIAEGYSVSREKKESFPLTVTSAQKNPTAFYLCASSSRQGATEAFFGQGTRLTVV.

V and J are TRBV15 and TRBJ2-7; 11 bases map to TRBD2. J lost 3 bases, V lost 5 bases, and 9 bases had no gene match. This CDR3 is 16 amino acids long. Germline V gene sequence: CDR1 LNHNV, CDR2 YYDKDF (reference sequence). The CDR3 coding sequence is TGTGCCACCAGCGCTAGCGGGGGGAGATTTAACTACGAGCAGTACTTC. This translates into CATSASGGRFNYEQYF.

The chain has TRBV28 and TRBJ2-7; D possibly corresponds to TRBD1 (9 bases). Germline CDR1 MDHEN, CDR2 SYDVKM. Trimming shortened V by 7 bases and J by 3 bases, and 19 bases separated the two germline ends. The CDR3 has 15 amino acids. CDR3 coding DNA: TGTGCCAGCACTCCTCGGGGGGGACAGGGCTACGAGCAGTACTTC. As protein: CASTPRGGQGYEQYF.

J is TRBJ2-7 and V is TRBV6-5, with TRBD1 identical over 7 bases. Germline V gene sequence: CDR1 MNHEY, CDR2 SVGAGI. V was pared by 7 bases and J by 1 base, with 10 bases of the junction left unmatched. This CDR3 comprises 15 residues. The CDR3 loop reads CASTNPHRGSYEQYF. CDR3 DNA sequence: TGTGCCAGCACCAACCCCCACAGGGGATCCTACGAGCAGTACTTC.

V and J are TRBV11-2 and TRBJ2-1; a weak D match, TRBD1 (5 bases). Looked up from germline, CDR1 is SGHAT and CDR2 is FQNNGV. This CDR3 is built from 14 residues. Trimming removed 4 bases at V and 6 bases at J, with 13 bases between. The CDR3 sequence is CASSSVQGGNEQFF. The CDR3 DNA reads as TGTGCCAGCAGCTCCGTCCAGGGCGGCAATGAGCAGTTCTTC.